The clone carrying this T cell receptor (beta chain) was seen repeatedly, ten times or more. The antigen remains unidentified. The investigators amplified TCR beta CDR3 regions from RNA transcripts. During a first-round RT-PCR of the TCR CDR3, the HTBI primer set was used. TCRdb used MiXCR to reprocess the multiplex PCR reads, holding one entry per CDR3 protein. Of approximately 400,000 distinct CDR3 sequences listed, approximately 14% are singletons. This sample is part of a study of T cells in Graves' hyperthyroidism and ophthalmopathy. Regarding the study as a whole: The model anticipated ophthalmopathy a median approximately 6.7 months pre-onset.

Any symptoms of ophthalmopathy came after the first hyperthyroidism diagnosis, from which the blood sample dates. Using around 10 ml of fresh peripheral blood, PBMCs were prepared. Looked up from germline, CDR1 is MNHEY and CDR2 is SMNVEV (reference sequence). CDR3 size: 15 residues. Deletions cut 3 bases from V and 2 bases from J, with 14 bases between. Material: blood. The origin of this receptor is a woman aged 18 to 35 with Graves' hyperthyroidism that later progressed to Graves' ophthalmopathy. V is TRBV27 and J is TRBJ2-7; D is possibly TRBD2 (5 bases). The CDR3 region has the DNA TGTGCCAGCAGTTTGCGCTATCGGGGTCCCTACGAGCAGTACTTC. It is translated as CASSLRYRGPYEQYF.